The clone carrying this T cell receptor (beta chain) appeared many times. The germline V and J ends were trimmed by 0 bases and 0 bases, with 2 bases remaining between them. The CDR3 consists of 13 residues. Looked up from germline, CDR1 is LGHNA and CDR2 is YNFKEQ. TCRdb used MiXCR to reprocess the RT-PCR reads, holding one entry per CDR3 protein. The repertoire consists of approximately 720,000 distinct CDR3 sequences, with 12% to 15% occurring once and the leading ten covering 3% to 4.5%. This TCR derives from a female donor in good health, serving as a healthy control. V usage is TRBV4-2 and J usage is TRBJ1-2; D is ambiguous. Specimen: memory CD4+ T cells from blood. DNA of the CDR3: TGTGCCAGCAGCCAAGACACTAACTATGGCTACACCTTC. This codes for CASSQDTNYGYTF.